This T cell receptor (beta chain) is from a study of post-analysis software for immune sequencing data. Study at large: Disease courses included relapsing-remitting, secondary progressive and progressive-relapsing multiple sclerosis. Notes on the study in general: The five TRBV segments detected at higher frequency in patients than in controls included TRBV5-6, TRBV5-1 and TRBV20-1. Multiple sclerosis was associated with a significant reduction in normalized Chao1 diversity relative to controls. Same-batch preparations were strongly co-clustered by F measure.

V was trimmed by 4 bases and J by 6 bases, leaving 18 bases between them. This CDR3 has 15 residues. CDR1 SGHNT and CDR2 YYREEE come from the germline V gene (reference sequence). In regard to this clonotype: The target antigen is unknown.

TCR beta libraries were prepared from cDNA with unique molecular identifiers. cDNA molecules numbering about 470,000 came from around 1 to 10 million T cells. TCRdb reanalysed the PCR reads using MiXCR and keeps one entry per CDR3 protein. The data hold roughly 870,000 distinct CDR3 sequences, with approximately 53% observed a single time. This receptor was identified in a girl aged 5-17 years with multiple sclerosis. This rearrangement joins TRBV5-4 to TRBJ2-3; TRBD2 is a possible D gene (6 bases). The source material was blood. The CDR3 nucleotides read TGTGCCAGCAGCCCTGGAGGTAGCGGAAGGGATACGCAGTATTTT. Translated, it gives CASSPGGSGRDTQYF.